This TCR beta chain comes out of a study of CD8+CD57+ T cells in acquired aplastic anemia. On the study more broadly: Recorded DNA amounts for sorted CD4+ and CD8+ cells had an average of approximately 3 ug.

As regards this clonotype: Antigen specificity is unknown.

It was genomic DNA that served as the template for profiling TCR beta VDJ and CDR3. Using its own MiXCR run on the reads, TCRdb lists one record per CDR3 protein. The repertoire holds around 170,000 distinct CDR3 sequences, 63% seen once, with under 60% in the top ten. Trimming removed 1 base at V and 8 bases at J, with 11 bases between. Germline CDR1 reads SGHTA; CDR2 reads FQGNSA. The CDR3 totals 13 residues. Study results and limitations: Significant differences in CD8+ Simpson's diversity were not observed between patients and controls. There were 25 to 35 CD8+ CDR3 sequences that occurred in both patients and controls.

Sample: sorted CD4+, CD8+, or CD8+CD57+ T cells (not recorded which) from PBMCs. This receptor was identified in a human donor in good health. This chain joins TRBV7-2 and TRBJ1-2; perhaps TRBD1 as D (6 bases). CDR3 sequence (DNA): TGTGCCAGCAGCTTAGACAGGGTTTTAGGCTACACCTTC. Encoded protein: CASSLDRVLGYTF. Full variable domain (missing parts from reference TRBV7-2 and TRBJ1-2): GAGVSQSPSNKVTEKGKDVELRCDPISGHTALYWYRQSLGQGLEFLIYFQGNSAPDKSGLPSDRFSAERTGGSVSTLTIQRTQQEDSAVYLCASSLDRVLGYTFGSGTRLTVV.